These T cell receptor beta chains were read from a single sample in a study of radiotherapy plus CTLA-4 blockade in lung cancer. Sequencing was performed with immunoSEQ multiplex PCR; in TCRdb, only in-frame clones are kept and a portion is missing. This sample has approximately 14,000 clones, with around three quarters found just once. This specimen consisted of peripheral blood, obtained from a patient treated with radiotherapy plus ipilimumab. The receptor source for this set is a human donor with non-small cell lung cancer whose response to radiotherapy plus ipilimumab could not be evaluated. The CDR3 runs from the conserved cysteine through the conserved F or W. D genes are given only for firm matches. Some rows have no size entry. The others give once, few or many, or a class for an expanded clone.

d_call j_call clone_size v_call cdr3_aa cdr3_nt
. TRBJ2-1 . TRBV4-1 CASSQAGSGRSSYNEQFF TGCGCCAGCAGCCAAGCCGGTAGCGGAAGAAGCTCCTACAATGAGCAGTTCTTC
. TRBJ2-2 . TRBV4-1 CASSQGDTNTGELFF TGCGCCAGCAGCCAAGGAGATACCAACACCGGGGAGCTGTTTTTT
TRBD1 TRBJ1-2 . TRBV28 CASSLSQATGFYGYTF TGTGCCAGCAGTTTATCCCAAGCGACAGGGTTCTATGGCTACACCTTC
TRBD2 TRBJ2-1 . TRBV19 CASRELAGLHNEQFF TGTGCCAGTAGGGAACTAGCGGGGCTCCACAATGAGCAGTTCTTC
. TRBJ1-1 . TRBV7-9 CASSKQAGTEAFF TGTGCCAGCAGCAAACAGGCGGGGACTGAAGCTTTCTTT
TRBD1 TRBJ1-5 . TRBV29-1 CSVVVGTGGNQPQHF TGCAGCGTTGTGGTCGGGACAGGGGGCAATCAGCCCCAGCATTTT
TRBD2 TRBJ2-1 . TRBV7-6 CASSNLAGEYNEQFF TGTGCCAGCAGCAATCTGGCGGGGGAGTACAATGAGCAGTTCTTC
TRBD2 TRBJ2-2 . TRBV5-1 CASSSTSGANTGELFF TGCGCCAGCAGCTCGACTAGCGGGGCGAACACCGGGGAGCTGTTTTTT
. TRBJ1-3 . TRBV11-2 CASSPRAGSQAGNTIYF TGTGCCAGCAGCCCCCGTGCGGGTTCGCAGGCTGGAAACACCATATATTTT
TRBD1 TRBJ1-6 . TRBV4-1 CASSQDSDRGNSPLHF TGCGCCAGCAGCCAAGATTCAGACAGGGGTAACTCACCCCTCCACTTT
. TRBJ1-1 . TRBV7-9 CASSPSGQSNTEAFF TGTGCCAGCAGCCCGTCAGGACAGTCGAACACTGAAGCTTTCTTT
TRBD2 TRBJ2-7 . TRBV4-1 CASSPTSGGSYEQYF TGCGCCAGCAGCCCCACTAGCGGGGGATCCTACGAGCAGTACTTC
TRBD1 TRBJ1-6 . TRBV30 CAWRTGIYNSPLHF TGTGCCTGGAGGACAGGGATTTATAATTCACCCCTCCACTTT
. TRBJ2-1 . TRBV29-1 CSAPRGAQYNEQFF TGCAGCGCCCCCCGTGGAGCCCAATACAATGAGCAGTTCTTC
. TRBJ2-5 . TRBV11-2 CVSSSWGGGRRSQETQYF TGTGTCAGCAGCTCCTGGGGAGGTGGCCGGAGGTCCCAAGAGACCCAGTACTTC
TRBD1 TRBJ2-7 . TRBV5-1 CASSRIRQGQEQYF TGCGCCAGCAGCCGAATCAGACAGGGGCAAGAACAGTACTTC
. TRBJ2-7 . TRBV18 CASSPRQGPYEQYF TGTGCCAGCTCACCCCGCCAGGGCCCCTACGAGCAGTACTTC
TRBD1 TRBJ1-5 . TRBV7-2 CASSDRVISNQPQHF TGTGCCAGCAGCGACAGGGTTATTAGCAATCAGCCCCAGCATTTT
TRBD1 TRBJ1-4 . TRBV19 CASSFRDRGYEKLFF TGTGCCAGTAGTTTCCGGGACAGGGGGTATGAAAAACTGTTTTTT
. TRBJ2-3 few TRBV5-1 CASSLDPVQGTQYF TGCGCCAGCAGCTTGGACCCGGTTCAGGGGACGCAGTATTTT
TRBD1 TRBJ1-2 few TRBV6-1 CASKGTASYGYTF TGTGCCAGCAAGGGGACAGCCTCCTATGGCTACACCTTC
. TRBJ1-4 . TRBV27 CARRQSGEKLFF TGTGCCAGGAGACAATCTGGGGAAAAACTGTTTTTT
TRBD1 TRBJ1-1 . TRBV6-5 CASTSAGTGRAFF TGTGCCAGCACCTCCGCCGGGACAGGGCGCGCTTTCTTT
TRBD2 TRBJ2-3 once TRBV5-6 CASSSTSGGAGYTQYF TGTGCCAGCAGCTCCACTAGCGGGGGGGCCGGGTATACGCAGTATTTT
TRBD1 TRBJ1-4 . TRBV6-5 CASRGTGEEKLFF TGTGCCAGCAGGGGGACAGGGGAGGAAAAACTGTTTTTT
TRBD1 TRBJ1-2 . TRBV19 CASSIVTGVDYGYTF TGTGCCAGTAGTATAGTGACAGGGGTGGACTATGGCTACACCTTC
. TRBJ1-6 . TRBV28 CASSSAGAGRNSPLHF TGTGCCAGCAGCTCCGCGGGGGCAGGGCGAAATTCACCCCTCCACTTT